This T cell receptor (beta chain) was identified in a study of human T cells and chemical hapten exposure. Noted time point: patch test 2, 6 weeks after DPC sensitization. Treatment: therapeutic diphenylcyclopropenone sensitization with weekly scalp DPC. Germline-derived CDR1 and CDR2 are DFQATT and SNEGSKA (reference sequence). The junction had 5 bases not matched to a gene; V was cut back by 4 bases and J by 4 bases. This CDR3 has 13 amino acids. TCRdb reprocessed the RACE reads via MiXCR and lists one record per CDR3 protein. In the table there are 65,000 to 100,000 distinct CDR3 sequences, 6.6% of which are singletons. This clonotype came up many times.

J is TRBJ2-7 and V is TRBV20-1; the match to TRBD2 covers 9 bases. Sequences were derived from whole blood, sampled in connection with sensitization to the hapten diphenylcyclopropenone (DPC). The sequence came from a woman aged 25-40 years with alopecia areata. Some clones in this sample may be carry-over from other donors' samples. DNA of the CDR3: TGCAGTGCTAATAGCGGGGGATCTTACGAGCAGTACTTC. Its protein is CSANSGGSYEQYF.